This is a list of T cell receptor beta chains from one sample in a study of shared clonotypes between healthy human individuals. Some clones are missing from TCRdb's copy, which holds only in-frame ones; the method was immunoSEQ multiplex PCR. The sample lists some 550,000 clones; less than 98% were seen once. Sample: naive CD4+ T cells sorted from blood. These receptors all come from a woman in her 30s in good health. CDR3s leave out the opening cysteine and the closing phenylalanine or tryptophan.

v_call	j_call	cdr3_aa
TRBV19	TRBJ1-1	ASTPPAQSTEAF
TRBV10-3	TRBJ1-6	AIRLAANSPLH
TRBV28	TRBJ1-1	ASSPGQGAGDEAF
TRBV7-9	TRBJ1-1	ASSRQGPEAF
TRBV5-1	TRBJ2-3	ASSLAGNTDTQY
TRBV5-1	TRBJ2-7	ASSLPGGYEQY
TRBV7-3	TRBJ2-1	ASSLTSGSGNNEQF
TRBV15	TRBJ1-4	ATSRGRIVF
TRBV28	TRBJ2-7	ASSFLGTSSYEQY
TRBV5-1	TRBJ2-3	ASSLRESTDTQY
TRBV6-1	TRBJ1-5	ASSEISRGQTPQH
TRBV5-8	TRBJ2-2	ASTAGVSTGELF
TRBV11-2	TRBJ2-7	ASSLDLYEQY
TRBV7-8	TRBJ1-1	ASSLIRQGSTEAF
TRBV4-1	TRBJ2-4	ASSQTQSLAKNIQY
TRBV6-1	TRBJ1-4	ASSEVLAAGYEKLF
TRBV28	TRBJ1-2	ASSEPPGGQPYGYT
TRBV4-1	TRBJ2-7	ASSQAPGASEQY
TRBV10-3	TRBJ1-5	AISEEAGRQPQH
TRBV18	TRBJ2-5	ASSPYPVPRDSQETQY
TRBV5-1	TRBJ2-1	ASSPEWMYNEQF
TRBV10-3	TRBJ2-7	ATRIESSYEQY
TRBV5-5	TRBJ2-1	ASSAPGLAGGSEQF
TRBV10-3	TRBJ2-2	AISGAPVPGELF
TRBV27	TRBJ2-5	ASSGAAGGEETQY
TRBV19	TRBJ1-2	ASSTGQNYGYT
TRBV13	TRBJ2-5	ASSLTSGRATETQY
TRBV4-1	TRBJ1-2	ASSPRTGEGYGYT
TRBV11-2	TRBJ2-2	ASSTTLIRSASGELF
TRBV28	TRBJ2-1	ASSFTTTKGPNEQF
TRBV27	TRBJ1-6	ASNRAVNSPLH
TRBV5-4	TRBJ2-3	ASSSETDTQY
TRBV7-8	TRBJ1-4	ASSLSMSGEKLF
TRBV28	TRBJ1-1	ASSPGQTMNTEAF